This T cell receptor beta chain originates from a study of blood T cells in healthy people across ages. Turning to the study itself: Researchers report that template switching captured about one barcoded beta molecule per two T cells.

The CDR3 runs 15 residues. Losses at the gene ends were 7 bases for V and 7 bases for J; bases not matched to a gene: 14. Germline-derived CDR1 and CDR2 are MNHNS and SASEGT. This clonotype came up a few times. Donors were systemically healthy Caucasian individuals from Russia aged about 6 to 95 years. Together with a sample-barcoded 5' primer, a J-beta primer mix was included in a second PCR lasting 7 to 11 cycles. The authors tagged each cDNA molecule using a template-switch adaptor with 12 random nucleotides. TCRdb re-called the 5' RACE reads through MiXCR, storing one row per CDR3 protein. The sample contains roughly 1,700,000 distinct CDR3 sequences, roughly 30% of which appear only once.

The chain uses TRBV6-1 and TRBJ2-3; 7 bases are shared with TRBD2. This clonotype was sampled from a woman in her 30s in good health. The sequenced material came from blood. This CDR3 is CASTSDRAGSHTQYF. The CDR3 DNA reads as TGTGCCAGCACTTCCGACCGAGCGGGGAGCCATACGCAGTATTTT.